This TCR beta chain stems from a study of blood T cell repertoires in COVID-19. Study at large: COVID-19 samples from acute and convalescent phases originated in the United States, Italy and Spain. PBMCs, B-cell-depleted T cells, or T cells provided the cDNA or gDNA that made up the material.

Germline lookup yields CDR1 SGHVS and CDR2 FQNEAQ. The trim removed 1 base at V and 2 bases at J, leaving 14 bases unmatched. The CDR3 has 19 amino acids. Original processing notes: Amplification of reference gene primers was used by the study to estimate nucleated cell counts. Generated by immunoSEQ multiplex PCR, the TCRdb table keeps only in-frame clones and is missing some. V and J calls and clone size are as listed in that table; D and trimming were resolved from the DNA. The sample has roughly 70,000 clones, around 70% seen once. Sequenced material: peripheral blood. The V gene is TRBV7-8, the J gene TRBJ2-7; TRBD2 agrees at 10 bases. This clonotype was sampled from a man aged 55 to 70 with acute or convalescent COVID-19. In DNA form, the CDR3 reads TGTGCCAGCAGCTTAGGTTTGTTAGCGGGAGGCAACCCCCCCTACGAGCAGTACTTC. Residues: CASSLGLLAGGNPPYEQYF.